This T cell receptor (beta chain) was sequenced for a study of cytomegalovirus exposure and HLA in healthy donors. Regarding this clone: The antigen remains unidentified.

Primers: 60 Vbeta forward and 13 Jbeta reverse. Some clones are missing from TCRdb's copy, which holds only in-frame ones; the method was immunoSEQ multiplex PCR. The sample holds about 130,000 clones; less than 90% are singletons and the top ten take 15% to 25%. Findings and caveats of the study: There were some public TCRs occurring in many donors, but most TCR sequences were rare. When analyzed later, the rates of TCR association showed variation by HLA locus, with DRB1 the most and HLA-C the fewest. CMV serostatus was the sole immune exposure data available. Within an earlier analysis, most TCR beta V segments proved productive either about 87% or about 30% of the time.

V was shortened by 11 bases and J by 1 base, with 8 bases between the two germline ends. This CDR3 contains 11 residues. Germline lookup yields CDR1 SNHLY and CDR2 FYNNEI. The source material was PBMCs. The source is a man younger than 35 in good health and CMV-seropositive. The chain couples TRBV2 to TRBJ1-2; a weak D match, TRBD1 (6 bases). CDR3 nucleotide sequence: TGTGCCGAGGGGGATAACTATGGCTACACCTTC. Its translation: CAEGDNYGYTF. Full variable domain (rest looked up from reference TRBV2 and TRBJ1-2): EPEVTQTPSHQVTQMGQEVILRCVPISNHLYFYWYRQILGQKVEFLVSFYNNEISEKSEIFDDQFSVERPDGSNFTLKIRSTKLEDSAMYFCAEGDNYGYTFGSGTRLTVV.